These T cell receptor beta chains were read from a single sample in a study of cytomegalovirus exposure and HLA in healthy donors. The assay was immunoSEQ multiplex PCR, and TCRdb's table has in-frame clones only and misses some. Among 100,000 to 150,000 clones, 74% were seen once, and the ten largest hold about 6%. Sequencing used PBMCs. All receptors derive from a woman in her 50s in good health and CMV-seropositive. Both conserved end residues are part of each CDR3. A D gene is named only where the DNA matches it firmly. Only part of the rows carry a size: once, few, many, or a class if the clone is expanded.

d_call | clone_size | j_call | v_call | cdr3_nt | cdr3_aa
- | - | TRBJ2-5 | TRBV7-6 | TGTGCCAGCACCCCACGAGAGGGGGAACAAGAGACCCAGTACTTC | CASTPREGEQETQYF
- | - | TRBJ2-3 | TRBV18 | TGTGCCAGCTCACCTCCAAGCACAGATACGCAGTATTTT | CASSPPSTDTQYF
- | - | TRBJ1-6 | TRBV7-2 | TGTGCCAGCAGCTTTCCGGGGAGCTCCTATAATTCACCCCTCCACTTT | CASSFPGSSYNSPLHF
- | - | TRBJ1-2 | TRBV4-1 | TGCGCCAGCAGCCAAGGTATCGGGGTCCCGGGAGGCTACACCTTC | CASSQGIGVPGGYTF
TRBD1 | - | TRBJ2-7 | TRBV30 | TGTGCCTGGTCTACAGGGGGGCCCTACGAGCAGTACTTC | CAWSTGGPYEQYF
TRBD1 | few | TRBJ2-4 | TRBV18 | TGTGCCAGCTCACGGGGGACAGAAAACATTCAGTACTTC | CASSRGTENIQYF
- | few | TRBJ1-1 | TRBV6-5 | TGTGCCAGCAACCGGCGGGGGGAAGCTTTCTTT | CASNRRGEAFF
TRBD2 | - | TRBJ2-7 | TRBV19 | TGTGCCAGTAGTATAAGGGCTAGCGGGGTCCCCTACGAGCAGTACTTC | CASSIRASGVPYEQYF
- | - | TRBJ1-2 | TRBV4-1 | TGCGCCAGCAGCCATACCAGGGGTGGCTACACCTTC | CASSHTRGGYTF
- | - | TRBJ2-2 | TRBV15 | TGTGCCACCAGCAGAGATTTGAGGACCGGGGAGCTGTTTTTT | CATSRDLRTGELFF
- | once | TRBJ2-2 | TRBV5-1 | TGCGCCAGCAGCTTGGGTGAGCTGAACACCGGGGAGCTGTTTTTT | CASSLGELNTGELFF
- | - | TRBJ2-3 | TRBV7-9 | TGTGCCAGCAGCTTAAGGAGGCCTGACACAGATACGCAGTATTTT | CASSLRRPDTDTQYF
TRBD1 | - | TRBJ2-7 | TRBV5-1 | TGCGCCAGCAGCTTTACAGGGGGAGACTACGAGCAGTACTTC | CASSFTGGDYEQYF
TRBD1 | - | TRBJ2-5 | TRBV6-5 | TGTGCCAGCAGTTACCGGGGACAGGGCCCGCAAGAGACCCAGTACTTC | CASSYRGQGPQETQYF
- | - | TRBJ1-3 | TRBV10-3 | TGTGCTAGCGGCCTGATGAGCTCTGGAAACACCATATATTTT | CASGLMSSGNTIYF
TRBD1 | few | TRBJ1-2 | TRBV10-3 | TGTGCCATCAGTAAGGACAGGAACTATGGCTACACCTTC | CAISKDRNYGYTF
TRBD1 | few | TRBJ1-6 | TRBV7-8 | TGTGCCAGCAGCTTAGGATTCACAGGGGGAAATAATTCACCCCTCCACTTT | CASSLGFTGGNNSPLHF
- | once | TRBJ2-7 | TRBV6-7 | TGTGCCAGCACCGGGACGCCGTGGGATTCAGGGGCCTACGAGCAGTACTTC | CASTGTPWDSGAYEQYF
TRBD1 | few | TRBJ1-1 | TRBV5-1 | TGCGCCAGCAGCTTGGGACAGGGCGAAGCTTTCTTT | CASSLGQGEAFF
- | - | TRBJ1-1 | TRBV11-3 | TGTGCCAGCAGCCGGAACAGGGCGAACACTGAAGCTTTCTTT | CASSRNRANTEAFF
- | - | TRBJ1-2 | TRBV15 | TGTGCCACCAGCAATGGGGCACAGTTCTACTATGGCTACACCTTC | CATSNGAQFYYGYTF
TRBD1 | once | TRBJ1-2 | TRBV6-1 | TGTGCCAGCACTGCGGACAGGGGGTACTATGGCTACACCTTC | CASTADRGYYGYTF
- | - | TRBJ1-5 | TRBV30 | TGTGCCTGGAGTGACGGGGAGGAACAGCCCCAGCATTTT | CAWSDGEEQPQHF
- | - | TRBJ1-1 | TRBV5-1 | TGCGCCAGCACCGACTTCGGGGAGGGGACTGAAGCTTTCTTT | CASTDFGEGTEAFF
- | few | TRBJ1-1 | TRBV7-2 | TGTGCCAGCAGCTTAGGGCCGGGGATGGGGAACACTGAAGCTTTCTTT | CASSLGPGMGNTEAFF
- | - | TRBJ1-1 | TRBV9 | TGTGCCAGCAGCGTAGCTTCGGGAGGGACTGAAGCTTTCTTT | CASSVASGGTEAFF
- | - | TRBJ1-5 | TRBV28 | TGTGCCAGCAGTTTTAGGGACACAGCCCAGCCCCAGCATTTT | CASSFRDTAQPQHF
TRBD1 | - | TRBJ2-1 | TRBV19 | TGTGCCAGTAGTACCGGGACAGGGGGCAGTGAGCAGTTCTTC | CASSTGTGGSEQFF
- | - | TRBJ1-2 | TRBV10-2 | TGCGCCAGCGCAAGCCCATCCAATGGCTACACCTTC | CASASPSNGYTF
- | - | TRBJ1-1 | TRBV7-2 | TGTGCCAGCAGCTACCTAAGCGGAGGGGCTGAAGCTTTCTTT | CASSYLSGGAEAFF
- | - | TRBJ2-1 | TRBV5-1 | TGCGCCAGCACATCAGGGGCCCGGTCCTACAATGAGCAGTTCTTC | CASTSGARSYNEQFF
TRBD1 | - | TRBJ1-2 | TRBV10-3 | TGTGCCATCCTTACGACAGGGACTGTACCACCTAGCAACACCTATGGCTACACCTTC | CAILTTGTVPPSNTYGYTF
- | - | TRBJ1-5 | TRBV27 | TGTGCCAGCAGTTTATCGGTCAGGGGTGGCAATCAGCCCCAGCATTTT | CASSLSVRGGNQPQHF
TRBD1 | - | TRBJ1-4 | TRBV28 | TGTGCCAGCATTGGCCCTGGGACAGGGCCTGAAAAACTGTTTTTT | CASIGPGTGPEKLFF
- | - | TRBJ2-2 | TRBV1 | TGCACCAGCAGCCAAGAGGGCCTAGCGGTGAACACCGGGGAGCTGTTTTTT | CTSSQEGLAVNTGELFF
- | - | TRBJ2-7 | TRBV4-2 | TGTGCCCGCAGCCAAAGTGGGCGGGGACAGTCTTACGAGCAGTACTTC | CARSQSGRGQSYEQYF
TRBD1 | - | TRBJ1-3 | TRBV7-2 | TGTGCCAGCAGCCCCCTTACAGGGGGCAGTGGAAACACCATATATTTT | CASSPLTGGSGNTIYF
- | few | TRBJ1-5 | TRBV6-1 | TGTGCCAGCGCGCGGGAGGCTCATCAGCCCCAGCATTTT | CASAREAHQPQHF
- | once | TRBJ2-5 | TRBV7-2 | TGTGCCAGCAGCTTAGCGCACGGGTCGGAGACCCAGTACTTC | CASSLAHGSETQYF
- | few | TRBJ1-2 | TRBV7-8 | TGTGCCAGCAGCCTCACCCCAGGGGATGGCTACACCTTC | CASSLTPGDGYTF
- | - | TRBJ1-3 | TRBV19 | TGTGCCAGTAGTGTCGGACTTTCTGGAAACACCATATATTTT | CASSVGLSGNTIYF
TRBD2 | - | TRBJ2-4 | TRBV5-1 | TGCGCCAGCAGCTTGGCCCCTGGGCTAGCGGGGGGTCTAGCCAAAAACATTCAGTACTTC | CASSLAPGLAGGLAKNIQYF
TRBD1 | - | TRBJ1-3 | TRBV6-6 | TGTGCCAGCAGTCCACAGGGGGACGGAAACACCATATATTTT | CASSPQGDGNTIYF